This T cell receptor (beta chain) originates from a study of resident and recirculating memory T cells in vitiligo. Background on the study: Each patient gave two lesional and two nonlesional epidermal shave biopsies, plus PBMCs. Whole samples, not sorted cells, were homogenized and used for genomic DNA extraction. Broader study findings: Different lesions suggested infiltration by different T cell clones.

Data came from immunoSEQ multiplex PCR; TCRdb stores just in-frame clones and leaves some out. The sample holds 75,000 to 95,000 clones, about 91% seen once. To note about this clone: The target antigen is unknown.

V lost 4 bases, J lost 3 bases, and 8 bases stayed unmatched. The germline V gene has CDR1 SGDLS and CDR2 YYNGEE. CDR3 length: 17 amino acids. The specimen was blood. This rearrangement joins TRBV9 to TRBJ2-3, with 13 bases that match TRBD2. This TCR came from a male donor with vitiligo. The CDR3 reads CASSPRTSGRSTDTQYF. The CDR3 bases are TGTGCCAGCAGCCCCCGGACTAGCGGGAGAAGTACAGATACGCAGTATTTT.